The T cell receptor beta chain described here comes from a study of PD-1 blockade in classical Hodgkin lymphoma. Study details: Every 2 weeks, patients had 3 mg/kg nivolumab intravenously. Study-level results: By C4D1, diversity of CD4+ TCRs had risen significantly, whereas that of CD8+ TCRs had not. Those achieving complete response showed baseline diversity like newly diagnosed patients. Why repertoires differed is undefined; disease activity or prior therapy possibly contributed.

Relapse was seen in all patients after autologous stem cell transplantation, and brentuximab vedotin exposure was variable. The germline gives CDR1 MNHEY, CDR2 SMNVEV (reference sequence). V was pared by 3 bases and J by 1 base, with 13 bases between. The CDR3 extends over 16 amino acids. The assay was immunoSEQ multiplex PCR, and TCRdb's table has in-frame clones only and misses some. The data contain some 95,000 clones, roughly nine tenths of them singletons. This clone has only a few counts. Its antigen is not known. The input for sequencing was peripheral blood mononuclear cells (PBMCs), taken before the second cycle of nivolumab. The TCR was taken from a human donor with classical Hodgkin lymphoma. The rearrangement uses TRBV27 and TRBJ2-1; D is unresolved. CDR3 residues: CASSLYGPGSYNEQFF. The CDR3 DNA is TGTGCCAGCAGTTTGTACGGGCCCGGGTCCTACAATGAGCAGTTCTTC.